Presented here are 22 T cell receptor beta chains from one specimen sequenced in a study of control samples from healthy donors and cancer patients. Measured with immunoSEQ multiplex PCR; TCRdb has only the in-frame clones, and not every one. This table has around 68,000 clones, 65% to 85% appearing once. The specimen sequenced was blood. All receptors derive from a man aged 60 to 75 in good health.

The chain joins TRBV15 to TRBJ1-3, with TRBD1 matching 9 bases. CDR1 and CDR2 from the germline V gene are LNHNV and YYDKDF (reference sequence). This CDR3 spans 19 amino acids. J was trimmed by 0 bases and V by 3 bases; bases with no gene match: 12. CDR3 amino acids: CATSRRAGTGTPSGNTIYF. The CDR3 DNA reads TGTGCCACCAGCAGGAGGGCGGGGACAGGGACTCCCTCTGGAAACACCATATATTTT.

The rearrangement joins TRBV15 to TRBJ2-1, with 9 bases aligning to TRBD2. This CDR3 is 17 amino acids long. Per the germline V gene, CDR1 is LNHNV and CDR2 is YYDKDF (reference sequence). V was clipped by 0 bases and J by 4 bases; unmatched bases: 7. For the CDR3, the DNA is TGTGCCACCAGCAGAGATCCCCGACTAGCGGTATACAATGAGCAGTTCTTC. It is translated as CATSRDPRLAVYNEQFF.

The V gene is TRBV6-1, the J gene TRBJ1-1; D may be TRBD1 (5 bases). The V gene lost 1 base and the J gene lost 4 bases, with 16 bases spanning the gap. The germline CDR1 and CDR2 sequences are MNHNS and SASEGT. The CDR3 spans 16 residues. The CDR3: CASSEGGAGISTEAFF. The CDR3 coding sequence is TGTGCCAGCAGTGAAGGTGGGGCAGGGATTAGCACTGAAGCTTTCTTT.

CDR3 sequence reads: CASSSFTPGPRGEKLFF. The CDR3 DNA follows: TGTGCCAGCAGCTCCTTCACTCCGGGACCGCGGGGTGAAAAACTGTTTTTT. The genes are TRBV11-2 and TRBJ1-4; maybe TRBD1 (5 bases). Germline V CDR1 and CDR2: SGHAT, FQNNGV. The germline V and J ends were trimmed by 4 bases and 7 bases, with 22 bases remaining between them. This CDR3 comprises 17 residues. Full variable domain (rest looked up from reference TRBV11-2 and TRBJ1-4): EAGVAQSPRYKIIEKRQSVAFWCNPISGHATLYWYQQILGQGPKLLIQFQNNGVVDDSQLPKDRFSAERLKGVDSTLKIQPAKLEDSAVYLCASSSFTPGPRGEKLFFGSGTQLSVL.

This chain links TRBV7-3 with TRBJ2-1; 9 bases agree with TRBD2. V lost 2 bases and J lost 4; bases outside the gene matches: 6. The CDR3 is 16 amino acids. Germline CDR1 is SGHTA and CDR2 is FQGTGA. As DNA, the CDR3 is TGTGCCAGCAGCTTATCCAGAACTAGCGGGTACAATGAGCAGTTCTTC. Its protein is CASSLSRTSGYNEQFF.

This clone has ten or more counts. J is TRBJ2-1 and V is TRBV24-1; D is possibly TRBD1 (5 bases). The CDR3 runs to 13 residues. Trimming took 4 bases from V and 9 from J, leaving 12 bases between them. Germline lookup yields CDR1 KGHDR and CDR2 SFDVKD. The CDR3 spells CATSEVRVSEQFF. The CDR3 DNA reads TGTGCCACCAGTGAGGTCAGGGTATCTGAGCAGTTCTTC.

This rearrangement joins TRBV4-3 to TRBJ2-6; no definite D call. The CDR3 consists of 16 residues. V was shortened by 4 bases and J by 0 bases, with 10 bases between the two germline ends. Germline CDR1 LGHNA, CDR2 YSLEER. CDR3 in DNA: TGCGCCAGCAGCCCCGGGCGGACCTCTGGGGCCAACGTCCTGACTTTC. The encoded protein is CASSPGRTSGANVLTF.

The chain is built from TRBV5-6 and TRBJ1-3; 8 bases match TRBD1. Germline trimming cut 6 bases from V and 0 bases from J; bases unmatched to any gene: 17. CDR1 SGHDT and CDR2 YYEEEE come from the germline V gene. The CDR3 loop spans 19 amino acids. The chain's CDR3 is CASTLRDRRQAYSGNTIYF. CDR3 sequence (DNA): TGTGCCAGCACCCTGAGGGACAGGAGGCAGGCTTACTCTGGAAACACCATATATTTT.

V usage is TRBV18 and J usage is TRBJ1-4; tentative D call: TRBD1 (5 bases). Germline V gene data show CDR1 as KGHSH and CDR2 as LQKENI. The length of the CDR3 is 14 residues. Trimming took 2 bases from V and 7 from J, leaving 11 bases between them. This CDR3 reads CASSPSGRAEKLFF. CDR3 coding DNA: TGTGCCAGCTCACCATCAGGGCGCGCTGAAAAACTGTTTTTT.

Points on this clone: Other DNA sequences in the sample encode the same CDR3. The CDR3 DNA is TGTGCCAGCAGCCAAGAGGGGCACCTTCGCTCCTTCATAACGAACTATGGCTACACCTTC. This codes for CASSQEGHLRSFITNYGYTF. The V call is TRBV3-1 (or the pseudogene TRBV3-2), the J call TRBJ1-2; tentative D call: TRBD1 (5 bases). The V end was cut by 0 bases, the J end by 2 bases, with 25 bases between. Germline V gene data show CDR1 as LGHDT and CDR2 as YNNKEL (reference sequence). This CDR3 has 20 residues.

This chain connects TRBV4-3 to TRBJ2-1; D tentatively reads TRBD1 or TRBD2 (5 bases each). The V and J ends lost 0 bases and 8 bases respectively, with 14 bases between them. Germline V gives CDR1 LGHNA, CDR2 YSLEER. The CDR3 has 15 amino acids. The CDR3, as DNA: TGCGCCAGCAGCCAAGACGGGGACCCATCCGATGAGCAGTTCTTC. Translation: CASSQDGDPSDEQFF.

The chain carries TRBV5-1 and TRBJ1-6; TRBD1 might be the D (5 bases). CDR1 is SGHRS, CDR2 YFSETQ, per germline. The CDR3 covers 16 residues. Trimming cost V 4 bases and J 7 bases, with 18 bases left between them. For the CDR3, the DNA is TGCGCCAGCAGCCAGGAACCGGGACTGGGGAATTCACCCCTCCACTTT. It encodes CASSQEPGLGNSPLHF.

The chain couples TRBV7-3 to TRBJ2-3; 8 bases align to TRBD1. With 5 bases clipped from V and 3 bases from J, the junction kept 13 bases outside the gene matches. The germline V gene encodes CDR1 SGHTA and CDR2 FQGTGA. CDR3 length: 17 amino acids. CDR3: CASSPDRGRGTTDTQYF. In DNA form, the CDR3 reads TGTGCCAGCAGCCCAGACAGGGGTCGAGGGACGACAGATACGCAGTATTTT. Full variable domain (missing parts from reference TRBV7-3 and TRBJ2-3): GAGVSQTPSNKVTEKGKYVELRCDPISGHTALYWYRQSLGQGPEFLIYFQGTGAADDSGLPNDRFFAVRPEGSVSTLKIQRTERGDSAVYLCASSPDRGRGTTDTQYFGPGTRLTVL.

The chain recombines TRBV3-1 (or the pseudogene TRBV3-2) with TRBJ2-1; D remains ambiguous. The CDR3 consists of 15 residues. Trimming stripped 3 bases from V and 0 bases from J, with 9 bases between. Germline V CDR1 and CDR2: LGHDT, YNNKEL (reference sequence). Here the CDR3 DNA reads TGTGCCAGCAGCCAGGTGAGGAGCTCCTACAATGAGCAGTTCTTC. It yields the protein CASSQVRSSYNEQFF.

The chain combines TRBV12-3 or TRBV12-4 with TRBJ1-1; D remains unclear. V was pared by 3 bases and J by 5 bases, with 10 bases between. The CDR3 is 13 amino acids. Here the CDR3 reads CASSLVGGTEAFF. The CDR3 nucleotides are TGTGCCAGCAGTTTGGTAGGTGGTACTGAAGCTTTCTTT.

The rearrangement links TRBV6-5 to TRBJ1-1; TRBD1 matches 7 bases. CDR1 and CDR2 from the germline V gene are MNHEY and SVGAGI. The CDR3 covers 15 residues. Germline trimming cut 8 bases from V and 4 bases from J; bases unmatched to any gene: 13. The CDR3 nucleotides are TGTGCCAGCGGGGGGGCACAGGGGCAGAGCACTGAAGCTTTCTTT. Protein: CASGGAQGQSTEAFF.

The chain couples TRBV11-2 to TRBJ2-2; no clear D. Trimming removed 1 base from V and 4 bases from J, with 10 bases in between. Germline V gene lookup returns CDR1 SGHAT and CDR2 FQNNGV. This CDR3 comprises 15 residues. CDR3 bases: TGTGCCAGCAGCTTAGCCCCCACAAGCACCGGGGAGCTGTTTTTT. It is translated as CASSLAPTSTGELFF.

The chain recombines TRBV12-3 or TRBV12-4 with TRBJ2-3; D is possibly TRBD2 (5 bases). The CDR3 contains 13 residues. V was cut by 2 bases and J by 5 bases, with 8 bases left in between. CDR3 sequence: CASSLWERDTQYF. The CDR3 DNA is TGTGCCAGCAGTTTATGGGAGAGAGATACGCAGTATTTT.

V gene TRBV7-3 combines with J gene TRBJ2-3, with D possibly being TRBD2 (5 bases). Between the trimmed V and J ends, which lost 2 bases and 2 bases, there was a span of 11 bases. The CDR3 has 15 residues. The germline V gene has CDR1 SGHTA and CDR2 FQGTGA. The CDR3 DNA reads TGTGCCAGCAGCTTACGGGGAAGGGACACAGATACGCAGTATTTT. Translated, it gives CASSLRGRDTDTQYF.

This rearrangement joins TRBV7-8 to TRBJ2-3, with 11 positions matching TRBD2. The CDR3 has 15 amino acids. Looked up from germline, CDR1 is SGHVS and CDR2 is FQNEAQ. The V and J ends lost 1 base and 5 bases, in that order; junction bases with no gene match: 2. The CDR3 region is CASSLGTSGRDTQYF. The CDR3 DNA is TGTGCCAGCAGCTTAGGTACTAGCGGGAGAGATACGCAGTATTTT.

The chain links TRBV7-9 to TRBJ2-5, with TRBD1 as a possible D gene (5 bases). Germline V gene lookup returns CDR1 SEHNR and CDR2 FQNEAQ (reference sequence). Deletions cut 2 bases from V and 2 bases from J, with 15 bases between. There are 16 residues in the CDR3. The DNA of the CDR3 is TGTGCCAGCAGCTTACTTCAGGGTGGGGCACAAGAGACCCAGTACTTC. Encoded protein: CASSLLQGGAQETQYF.

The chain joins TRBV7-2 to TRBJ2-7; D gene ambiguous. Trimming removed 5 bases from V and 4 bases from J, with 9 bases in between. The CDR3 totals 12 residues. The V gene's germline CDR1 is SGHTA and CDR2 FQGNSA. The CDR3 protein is CASSETLYEQYF. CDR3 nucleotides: TGTGCCAGCAGCGAAACGCTGTACGAGCAGTACTTC.